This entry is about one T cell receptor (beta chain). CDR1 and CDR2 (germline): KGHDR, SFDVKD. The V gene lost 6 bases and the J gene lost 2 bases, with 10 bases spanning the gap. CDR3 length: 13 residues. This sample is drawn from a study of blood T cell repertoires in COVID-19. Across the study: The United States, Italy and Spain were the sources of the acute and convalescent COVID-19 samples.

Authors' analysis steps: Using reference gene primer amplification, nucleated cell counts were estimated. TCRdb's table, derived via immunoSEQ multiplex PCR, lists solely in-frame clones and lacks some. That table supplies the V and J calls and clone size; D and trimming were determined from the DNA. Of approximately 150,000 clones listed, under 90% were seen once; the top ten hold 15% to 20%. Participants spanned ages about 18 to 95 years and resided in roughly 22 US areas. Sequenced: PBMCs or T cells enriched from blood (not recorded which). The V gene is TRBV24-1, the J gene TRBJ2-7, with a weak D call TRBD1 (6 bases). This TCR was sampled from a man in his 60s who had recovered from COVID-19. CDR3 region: CATSQPGAYEQYF. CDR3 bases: TGTGCCACCAGTCAGCCAGGGGCCTACGAGCAGTACTTC.